Sequencing of this T cell receptor beta chain was carried out in a study of blood T cells in healthy people across ages (dated by TCRdb to the mid-2010s). In the study overall: Template switching captured roughly one uniquely barcoded TCR beta cDNA molecule per two T cells in model experiments. To avoid experimental bias, donors of different ages were spread randomly across the sequencing lanes. The donors were divided into four age groups: young (average approximately 16 years), middle-aged (around 41), aged (about 60) and long-lived (82). The study analyzed two additional independent replicas of 1 million unique cDNA reads from the same blood draw for two donors, one aged 18 to 30 and one aged 80 or older. Age-related changes in TCR beta repertoire diversity were measured in the study by deep sequencing normalized with unique cDNA molecular identifiers. Findings and caveats that apply to the study as a whole: A strong correlation was found between observed TCR beta diversity and the percentage of naive T cells measured by flow cytometry. Estimates of total diversity from one million sequenced T cells were regarded as lower bounds and underestimates. Since profiling was done on bulk unsorted PBMCs, naive and antigen-experienced compartments could not be conclusively compared. Donor CMV infection status was unknown, potentially confounding age-related changes in expanded clonotypes. Observed TCR beta diversity per million T cells fell roughly linearly with age, and a significant reduction was already apparent by age about 38. Compared with the aged group, more naive CD4+ T cells, fewer expanded clones and increased TCR diversity were shown by the long-lived group, suggesting age selection.

Library creation used 5' RACE. The run used an Illumina HiSeq 2500. A second PCR of about 7 to 12 cycles was performed with a sample-barcoded 5' primer and a J-beta primer mix. Each TCR beta cDNA molecule received a unique molecular identifier from a template-switch 5' adaptor carrying 12 random nucleotides. At least 3 million CDR3-containing paired-end reads were obtained from each sample. The Mint cDNA synthesis kit, primed by a TRBC-specific oligonucleotide, was used to synthesize first-strand cDNA from all RNA. Following uracil-DNA glycosylase treatment, all cDNA underwent a first 18-cycle PCR with the universal primers M1SS and BC2_uni_R. The authors' pipeline ran thus. Each sample was normalized by randomly selecting 1 million high-quality reads, each carrying a distinct molecular identifier. Reads sharing molecular identifiers were discarded rather than binned into consensus sequences. MiTCR, set to a Q25 quality threshold and the strictest error-elimination algorithm, was used for CDR3 identification, clonotype clustering and error correction. A nonparametric unseen species model using Euler transformation provided a lower-bound estimate of total TCR beta diversity. The public reads were reprocessed in TCRdb via fastp at Q25 and MiXCR, keeping in-frame beta chains. Each entry merges the rows of one CDR3 protein and shows their most common DNA and genes. The V and J calls, along with clone size, are taken from TCRdb and not from the paper's own processing. This sample has some 1.7 million distinct CDR3 sequences in its table, and roughly 27% of those were observed once. The biggest ten clones account for about 8% of the sample.

On this clonotype: What this receptor recognizes is not known. No clone much larger than this one lies a single base away; base qualities are absent.

Systemically healthy Caucasian individuals from Russia, 35 to 50 in total and aged roughly 6 to 90 years, were included as donors. Approximately 10 milliliters of peripheral blood were collected from each donor into EDTA-treated Vacutainer tubes. Ficoll-Paque density-gradient centrifugation was used to isolate PBMCs, with at least 6.5 million obtained per sample. Total RNA, at least 5 micrograms per sample, was extracted from PBMCs with Trizol reagent. For every donor, flow cytometry on a PBMC aliquot measured the percentage of naive CD45RAhigh/CD27high T cells. The junction shows trimming of 4 bases on V and 13 bases on J, and the gene matches do not reach 0 bases of it. Reading the germline V gene gives CDR1 SGHAT and CDR2 FQNNGV. Counted from cysteine to phenylalanine, this CDR3 has 11 amino acids. Kept here is only the CDR3 DNA, which spans 33 bases and is read in frame from base 1.

Sequencing was done on a sample of blood. The TCR sequence derives from a woman in her 30s in good health. The rearrangement combines TRBV11-2 with TRBJ2-4, with TRBD2 matching 11 junction bases. This receptor carries the CDR3 CASSSSGRQYF. The bases read TGTGCCAGCAGCTCTAGCGGGAGGCAGTACTTC.